A single sample gave rise to the 13 T cell receptor beta chains below, sequenced in a study of T-cell reconstitution after alpha-beta-depleted transplantation in children. The TCRbeta library incorporated unique molecular identifiers. TCRdb analysed the PCR reads with MiXCR anew, one entry per CDR3 protein. The sample includes about 870,000 distinct CDR3 sequences, approximately 15% of them seen just once. This material consisted of PBMCs, mostly from graft donor cells, taken 360 days after TCRalphabeta/CD19-depleted stem cell transplant. Receptor source: a male patient younger than 18 who had a stem cell transplant for acute lymphoblastic leukemia, so the T cells may come from the graft donor.

This clonotype was seen more than once but under ten times. This chain uses TRBV2 with TRBJ2-1, with 7 bases that match TRBD1. The V gene end was trimmed by 3 bases and the J gene end by 1 base; junction bases not matched to a gene: 3. The germline V gene encodes CDR1 SNHLY and CDR2 FYNNEI. There are 15 residues in the CDR3. Here the CDR3 DNA reads TGTGCCAGCAGTGACGAGACAGGGTCCTACAATGAGCAGTTCTTC. It translates to CASSDETGSYNEQFF.

The chain combines TRBV27 with TRBJ2-5; D remains unclear. Deletions cut 2 bases from V and 2 bases from J, with 12 bases between. Germline values: CDR1 MNHEY, CDR2 SMNVEV (reference sequence). The CDR3 length is 15 residues. The CDR3 protein is CASSLGEGNQETQYF. In nucleotides, the CDR3 is TGTGCCAGCAGTTTAGGGGAAGGTAATCAAGAGACCCAGTACTTC.

CDR3 DNA: TGTGCCTGGAGCCCGACTAGCGGGATCTCCTCCTACGAGCAGTACTTC. Translating it yields CAWSPTSGISSYEQYF. The chain couples TRBV30 to TRBJ2-7, with 11 bases matching TRBD2. V lost 3 bases and J lost 0; bases outside the gene matches: 7. This CDR3 is built from 16 residues. Germline CDR1 and CDR2: GTSNPN and SVGIG (reference sequence).

V and J are TRBV20-1 and TRBJ2-5; D is unclear. The CDR3 contains 12 residues. V was trimmed by 3 bases and J by 5 bases, leaving 10 bases between them. The germline V gene encodes CDR1 DFQATT and CDR2 SNEGSKA (reference sequence). CDR3 DNA sequence: TGCAGTGCTAGTTGGCATCAGGAGACCCAGTACTTC. Amino acids: CSASWHQETQYF.

This chain connects TRBV11-2 to TRBJ1-6; no clear D gene. The CDR3 is 16 residues long. CDR1 and CDR2 from the germline V gene are SGHAT and FQNNGV. The ends were cut back, 7 bases at V and 5 bases at J, with 18 bases in the middle. The CDR3 sequence is CASNSLPGRHNSPLHF. The CDR3 region has the DNA TGTGCCAGCAACTCACTCCCGGGGAGACATAATTCACCCCTCCACTTT.

V usage is TRBV27 and J usage is TRBJ2-3; D ambiguous. Germline-derived CDR1 and CDR2 are MNHEY and SMNVEV (reference sequence). V was shortened by 3 bases and J by 6 bases, with 7 bases between the two germline ends. This CDR3 spans 12 amino acids. DNA for the CDR3: TGTGCCAGCAGTTTCAGGATGGATACGCAGTATTTT. This translates into CASSFRMDTQYF.

At least ten counts were recorded for this clonotype. V usage is TRBV15 and J usage is TRBJ1-5; D call uncertain. This CDR3 spans 14 amino acids. The germline CDR1 and CDR2 sequences are LNHNV and YYDKDF (reference sequence). Trimming cost V 0 bases and J 4 bases, with 7 bases left between them. This chain's CDR3 is CATSRDRWNQPQHF. CDR3 nucleotides: TGTGCCACCAGCAGAGATCGATGGAATCAGCCCCAGCATTTT.

The table lists this clonotype with a few counts. V usage is TRBV5-1 and J usage is TRBJ2-2; D unresolved. CDR1 and CDR2 (germline): SGHRS, YFSETQ. The CDR3 loop spans 14 amino acids. Trimming pared 0 bases from V and 7 bases from J, leaving 10 bases between. The CDR3 sequence is CASSLEFSLGELFF. CDR3 coding DNA: TGCGCCAGCAGCTTGGAATTCAGTCTCGGGGAGCTGTTTTTT.

J is TRBJ1-1 and V is TRBV5-1; D gene unclear. V lost 2 bases and J 1 base, leaving 6 bases between the germline ends. This CDR3 has 13 residues. Germline CDR1 reads SGHRS; CDR2 reads YFSETQ. The CDR3 protein is CASSFAENTEAFF. In DNA, the CDR3 is TGCGCCAGCAGCTTCGCAGAGAACACTGAAGCTTTCTTT.

This clonotype was counted ten times or more. This rearrangement joins TRBV7-3 to TRBJ2-2; tentatively, D is TRBD1 (5 bases). V lost 2 bases to trimming and J lost 0 bases, with 10 bases between them. CDR3 length: 16 amino acids. Germline CDR1 and CDR2: SGHTA and FQGTGA. The chain's CDR3 is CASSLFSGPNTGELFF. The CDR3, as DNA: TGTGCCAGCAGCTTATTTTCAGGGCCGAACACCGGGGAGCTGTTTTTT.

The chain is built from TRBV27 and TRBJ2-1; D not resolved. CDR1 and CDR2 from the germline V gene are MNHEY and SMNVEV (reference sequence). The CDR3 sequence is 17 residues long. V was shortened by 4 bases and J by 4 bases, with 20 bases between the two germline ends. The CDR3 spells CASSSLFDRPPYNEQFF. DNA of the CDR3: TGTGCCAGCAGTTCCCTCTTTGACCGTCCTCCTTACAATGAGCAGTTCTTC.

This chain links TRBV3-1 with TRBJ2-1; D may correspond to TRBD1 or TRBD2 (6 bases each). The CDR3 sequence is 14 residues long. CDR1 and CDR2 (germline): LGHDT, YNNKEL (reference sequence). V gave up 0 bases and J gave up 6 bases, with 9 bases separating them. The CDR3 DNA is TGTGCCAGCAGCCAAGAGGGGGGCTTCAATGAGCAGTTCTTC. This sequence encodes CASSQEGGFNEQFF.

The gene calls are TRBV11-3 and TRBJ2-1; D unclear. The germline V gene has CDR1 SGHNT and CDR2 YENEEA. The germline V and J ends were trimmed by 3 bases and 4 bases, with 7 bases remaining between them. This CDR3 is 13 amino acids long. CDR3 coding DNA: TGTGCCAGCAGCTTTCAGCAGTACAATGAGCAGTTCTTC. As protein: CASSFQQYNEQFF.